This entry concerns a single T cell receptor (beta chain). Using immunoSEQ multiplex PCR, the repertoire was profiled, and TCRdb retains in-frame clones only, with some absent. Altogether roughly 73,000 clones are present, around 92% being singletons, with the ten largest covering approximately 2.3%. This CDR3 contains 16 residues. Germline assignment: CDR1 SGHVS and CDR2 FQNEAQ. With 4 bases clipped from V and 0 bases from J, the junction kept 6 bases outside the gene matches. This sample stems from a study of OX40 agonist ivuxolimab in advanced cancers. Background on the study: Among those enrolled, mean age was approximately 62 years (range about 23 to 80) and over 70% were male.

The chain has TRBV7-8 and TRBJ1-3; 7 bases agree with TRBD1. This TCR derives from an adult with an advanced solid tumor such as melanoma, head and neck, liver or kidney cancer. The starting material was CD4+ or CD8+ T cells sorted from blood, obtained in a trial of the OX40 agonist ivuxolimab. The CDR3 DNA sequence: TGTGCCAGCAGCTCCGGGACAGCCAACTCTGGAAACACCATATATTTT. This gives the protein CASSSGTANSGNTIYF.